This T cell receptor (beta chain) is drawn from a study of blood T cells in healthy people across ages. Study outcomes and limitations: The long-lived group displayed more naive CD4+ cells, plus higher diversity, than the aged donors did.

Then a second PCR, running roughly 7 to 11 cycles, was carried out with a sample-barcoded 5' primer and a J-beta primer mix. TCRdb used MiXCR to reprocess the 5' RACE reads, holding one entry per CDR3 protein. The data hold 1.5 million or so distinct CDR3 sequences, with under 55% observed a single time. This clonotype was found a few times. Its antigen is still unknown. This CDR3 has 13 residues. CDR1 and CDR2 from the germline V gene are MNHEY and SMNVEV (reference sequence). Trimming took off 3 bases at V and 3 bases at J, with 8 bases between the two ends. The chain couples TRBV27 to TRBJ1-1; D perhaps matches TRBD1 (5 bases). The specimen sequenced was blood. The clonotype comes from a woman younger than 30 in good health. The CDR3 loop reads CASSLRGYTEAFF. For the CDR3, the DNA is TGTGCCAGCAGTTTGAGGGGATACACTGAAGCTTTCTTT.